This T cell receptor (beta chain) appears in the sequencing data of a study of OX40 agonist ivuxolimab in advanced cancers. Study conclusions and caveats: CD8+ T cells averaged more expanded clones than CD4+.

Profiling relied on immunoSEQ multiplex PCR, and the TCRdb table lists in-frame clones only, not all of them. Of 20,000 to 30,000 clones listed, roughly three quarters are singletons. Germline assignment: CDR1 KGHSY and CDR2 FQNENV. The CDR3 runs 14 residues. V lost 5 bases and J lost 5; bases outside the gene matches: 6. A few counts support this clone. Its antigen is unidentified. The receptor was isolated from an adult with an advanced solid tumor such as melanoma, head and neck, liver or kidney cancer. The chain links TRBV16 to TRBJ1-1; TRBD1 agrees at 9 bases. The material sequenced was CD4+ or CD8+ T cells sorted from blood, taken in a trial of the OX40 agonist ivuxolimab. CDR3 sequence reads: CASSSRQGETEAFF. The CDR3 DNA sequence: TGTGCCAGCAGCTCTAGACAGGGGGAAACTGAAGCTTTCTTT.